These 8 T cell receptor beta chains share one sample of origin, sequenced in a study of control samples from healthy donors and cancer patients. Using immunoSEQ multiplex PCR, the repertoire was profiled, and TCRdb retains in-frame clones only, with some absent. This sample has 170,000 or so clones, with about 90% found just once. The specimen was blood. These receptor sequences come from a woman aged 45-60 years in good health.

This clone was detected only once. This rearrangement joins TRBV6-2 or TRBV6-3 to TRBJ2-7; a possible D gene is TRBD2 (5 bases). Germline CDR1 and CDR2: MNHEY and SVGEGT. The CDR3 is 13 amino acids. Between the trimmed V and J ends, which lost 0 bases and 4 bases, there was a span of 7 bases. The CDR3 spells CASSYSRTYEQYF. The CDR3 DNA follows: TGTGCCAGCAGTTACTCCCGGACTTACGAGCAGTACTTC.

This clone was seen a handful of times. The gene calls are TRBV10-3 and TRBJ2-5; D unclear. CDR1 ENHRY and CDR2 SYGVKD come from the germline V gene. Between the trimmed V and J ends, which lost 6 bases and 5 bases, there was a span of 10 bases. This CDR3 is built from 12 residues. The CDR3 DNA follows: TGTGCCATCAGCCAGGTCGGGGAGACCCAGTACTTC. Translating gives CAISQVGETQYF.

CDR3 DNA sequence: TGTGCCAGTAGTATTTCGGCACTAAAAAATCAGCCCCAGCATTTT. Its translation: CASSISALKNQPQHF. The chain links TRBV19 to TRBJ1-5; no definite D call. Looked up from germline, CDR1 is LNHDA and CDR2 is SQIVND (reference sequence). V lost 3 bases to trimming and J lost 4 bases, with 13 bases between them. CDR3 length: 15 residues.

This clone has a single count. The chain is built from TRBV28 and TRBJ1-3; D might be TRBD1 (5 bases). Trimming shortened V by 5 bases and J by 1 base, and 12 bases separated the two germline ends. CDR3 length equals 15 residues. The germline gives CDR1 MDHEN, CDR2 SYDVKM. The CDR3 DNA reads TGTGCCAGCAGTCCTTCGGGACTGTCTGGAAACACCATATATTTT. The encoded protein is CASSPSGLSGNTIYF.

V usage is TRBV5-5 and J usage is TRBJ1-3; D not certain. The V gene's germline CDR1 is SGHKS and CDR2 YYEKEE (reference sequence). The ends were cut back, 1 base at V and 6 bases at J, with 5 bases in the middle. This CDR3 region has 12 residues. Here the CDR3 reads CASSLPENTIYF. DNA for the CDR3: TGTGCCAGCAGCTTGCCCGAAAACACCATATATTTT.

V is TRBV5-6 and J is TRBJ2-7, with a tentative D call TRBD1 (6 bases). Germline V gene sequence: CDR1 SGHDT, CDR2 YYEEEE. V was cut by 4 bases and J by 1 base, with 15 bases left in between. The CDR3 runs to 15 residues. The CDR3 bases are TGTGCCAGCAGCCCTCAAGGGGGACCGTCCTACGAGCAGTACTTC. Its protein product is CASSPQGGPSYEQYF.

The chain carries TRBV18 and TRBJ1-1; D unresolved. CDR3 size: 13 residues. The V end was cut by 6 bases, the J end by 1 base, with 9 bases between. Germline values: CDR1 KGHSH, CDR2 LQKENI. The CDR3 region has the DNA TGTGCCAGCTCCCCAATTGGGAACACTGAAGCTTTCTTT. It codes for CASSPIGNTEAFF.

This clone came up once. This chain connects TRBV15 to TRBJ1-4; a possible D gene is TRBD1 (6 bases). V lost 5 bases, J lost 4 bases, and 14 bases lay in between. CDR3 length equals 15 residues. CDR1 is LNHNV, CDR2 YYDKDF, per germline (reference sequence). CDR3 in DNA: TGTGCCACCAGCCCTGTCGGGGGGCTTAATGAAAAACTGTTTTTT. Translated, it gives CATSPVGGLNEKLFF.